Each of the 31 T cell receptor beta chains below was sequenced from the same sample in a study of T cell responses to AZD1222 COVID-19 vaccine. Assay used: immunoSEQ multiplex PCR; TCRdb lists only in-frame clones, some missing. The sample comprises under 150,000 clones, about 91% of which are singletons, and 1.5% to 2% rests with the top ten. Material: peripheral blood, obtained 28 days after the second AZD1222 dose. The receptors come from an adult who received the AZD1222 COVID-19 vaccine.

The gene calls are TRBV7-3 and TRBJ1-1; 9 positions match TRBD1. CDR1 and CDR2 from the germline V gene are SGHTA and FQGTGA. This CDR3 is 12 amino acids long. V shed 5 bases and J 7 bases; nucleotides not matched to a gene: 2. Written as DNA, the CDR3 is TGTGCCAGCAGCCGGACAGGGGATGAAGCTTTCTTT. Encoded protein: CASSRTGDEAFF.

The chain has TRBV10-2 and TRBJ1-4, with unresolved D. CDR1 WSHSY and CDR2 SAAADI come from the germline V gene. The V end lost 6 bases, the J end lost 0 bases, and 8 bases lay between the germline ends. The CDR3 sequence is 14 residues long. The CDR3 protein is CASRDGSTNEKLFF. CDR3 nucleotides: TGCGCCAGCAGGGACGGATCAACTAATGAAAAACTGTTTTTT.

The DNA of the CDR3 is TGTGCCAGCAGCCCCGTGCCCGGGACGCAGTATTTT. Amino acid sequence: CASSPVPGTQYF. The V call is TRBV7-8, the J call TRBJ2-3; D unclear. Deletions cut 5 bases from V and 9 bases from J, with 12 bases between. CDR1 and CDR2 from the germline V gene are SGHVS and FQNEAQ. The CDR3 covers 12 residues.

V usage is TRBV30 and J usage is TRBJ2-7; perhaps TRBD1 as D (5 bases). Germline V lookup: CDR1 GTSNPN, CDR2 SVGIG (reference sequence). This CDR3 has 13 residues. V lost 5 bases and J 2 bases, leaving 13 bases between the germline ends. CDR3 in amino acids: CAWARGSTYEQYV. The CDR3 region has the DNA TGTGCCTGGGCAAGGGGCTCGACCTACGAGCAGTACGTC.

CDR3 residues: CASSGETQYF. DNA for the CDR3: TGTGCCAGCTCAGGGGAGACCCAGTACTTC. V and J are TRBV11-3 and TRBJ2-5; TRBD1 is a possible D gene (5 bases). Germline V gene sequence: CDR1 SGHNT, CDR2 YENEEA. Trimming removed 8 bases at V and 5 bases at J, with 6 bases between. The CDR3 totals 10 residues.

This chain links TRBV4-1 with TRBJ1-2; 8 nucleotides align to TRBD1. The CDR3 runs to 14 residues. V gave up 0 bases and J gave up 5 bases; unmatched junction bases: 2. Germline CDR1 MGHRA, CDR2 YSYEKL. The CDR3 DNA reads TGCGCCAGCAGCCAAGAGGACAGGGTTTATGGCTACACCTTC. It is translated as CASSQEDRVYGYTF.

The genes are TRBV5-4 and TRBJ1-1; D is unresolved. V gave up 2 bases and J gave up 0 bases, with 5 bases separating them. The V gene's germline CDR1 is SGHNT and CDR2 YYREEE (reference sequence). The CDR3 runs 13 residues. The CDR3 DNA reads as TGTGCCAGCAGCTTTTCCGTGAACACTGAAGCTTTCTTT. Translation gives CASSFSVNTEAFF.

This clone was found once. J is TRBJ1-1 and V is TRBV5-4; D ambiguous. This CDR3 is built from 14 residues. V dropped 1 base and J dropped 0 bases, with 7 bases sitting between them. Looked up from germline, CDR1 is SGHNT and CDR2 is YYREEE (reference sequence). The DNA of the CDR3 is TGTGCCAGCAGCTTGAAACAGATGAACACTGAAGCTTTCTTT. Protein: CASSLKQMNTEAFF.

This rearrangement joins TRBV12-3 or TRBV12-4 to TRBJ1-1; maybe TRBD1 (6 bases). V lost 6 bases to trimming and J lost 3 bases, with 11 bases between them. The CDR3 length is 13 residues. This chain's CDR3 is CASRGGAHTEAFF. The DNA for the CDR3 is TGTGCCAGCAGAGGGGGGGCTCACACTGAAGCTTTCTTT.

The chain is built from TRBV18 and TRBJ2-7, with D possibly TRBD2 on 6 matching bases. V lost 3 bases to trimming and J lost 0 bases, with 12 bases between them. The CDR3 sequence is 15 residues long. Germline CDR1 is KGHSH and CDR2 is LQKENI. The CDR3 spells CASSPGTESSYEQYF. DNA for the CDR3: TGTGCCAGCTCACCCGGGACTGAGAGCTCCTACGAGCAGTACTTC.

The chain couples TRBV4-1 to TRBJ1-5, with a possible D match to TRBD1 (5 bases). Germline assignment: CDR1 MGHRA and CDR2 YSYEKL. V lost 4 bases, J lost 4 bases, and 14 bases lay in between. This CDR3 spans 15 amino acids. The CDR3 nucleotides are TGCGCCAGCAGCCTATACGGGACGGAGAATCAGCCCCAGCATTTT. The encoded protein is CASSLYGTENQPQHF.

The chain has TRBV14 and TRBJ2-3, with 10 bases identical to TRBD2. After removal of 4 bases from V and 4 bases from J, the junction contained 2 bases not matched to a gene. CDR1 is SGHDN, CDR2 FVKESK, per germline. The CDR3 contains 14 residues. This CDR3 is CASSPAGGPDTQYF. The CDR3 nucleotides read TGTGCCAGCAGCCCAGCGGGAGGGCCAGATACGCAGTATTTT.

The chain is built from TRBV6-4 and TRBJ1-5, with D possibly TRBD1 on 5 matching bases. CDR3 length: 18 residues. Germline loops: CDR1 MRHNA, CDR2 SNTAGT. V was cut by 6 bases and J by 0 bases, with 21 bases left in between. The CDR3 DNA reads as TGTGCCAGCAGCGCCATTTCGAGACAGAAGGATAGCAATCAGCCCCAGCATTTT. Residues: CASSAISRQKDSNQPQHF.

This chain uses TRBV4-1 with TRBJ1-4, with D maybe TRBD1 (6 bases). V lost 2 bases to trimming and J lost 6 bases, with 13 bases between them. This CDR3 has 15 amino acids. Germline V lookup: CDR1 MGHRA, CDR2 YSYEKL. DNA for the CDR3: TGCGCCAGCAGCCAACGGGGGGCAGGTGATGAAAAACTGTTTTTT. Its protein is CASSQRGAGDEKLFF.

J is TRBJ2-7 and V is TRBV3-1 (or the pseudogene TRBV3-2), with TRBD2 matching 7 bases. V lost 3 bases to trimming and J lost 5 bases; unmatched junction nucleotides: 4. This CDR3 contains 13 residues. Germline CDR1 and CDR2: LGHDT and YNNKEL (reference sequence). CDR3 sequence reads: CASSQSGIDEQYV. CDR3 bases: TGTGCCAGCAGCCAGAGCGGGATAGACGAGCAGTACGTC.

The J gene is TRBJ2-1, the V gene TRBV19, with TRBD2 as a possible D gene (5 bases). Germline lookup yields CDR1 LNHDA and CDR2 SQIVND (reference sequence). V lost 4 bases and J 6 bases, leaving 7 bases between the germline ends. The CDR3 is 12 residues long. The CDR3 sequence is CASSTGGNEQFF. CDR3 DNA: TGTGCCAGTAGTACAGGAGGCAATGAGCAGTTCTTC.

In this sample, this clone turned up once. The chain carries TRBV27 and TRBJ2-2; 9 bases match TRBD1. Germline CDR1 reads MNHEY; CDR2 reads SMNVEV (reference sequence). The CDR3 has 17 amino acids. J was trimmed by 6 bases and V by 3 bases; bases with no gene match: 11. The CDR3 loop is CASSFRRDRVFSGELFF. CDR3 in DNA: TGTGCCAGCAGTTTCAGGCGGGACAGGGTCTTCTCCGGGGAGCTGTTTTTT.

The V gene is TRBV25-1, the J gene TRBJ1-1; D is perhaps TRBD1 (5 bases). CDR3 length: 14 residues. Germline V gene sequence: CDR1 MGHDK, CDR2 SYGVNS. Trimming removed 5 bases at V and 1 base at J, with 11 bases between. For the CDR3, the DNA is TGTGCCAGCAGTCCCCTGGACACGAACACTGAAGCTTTCTTT. Residues: CASSPLDTNTEAFF.

This clone was observed a single time. The rearrangement joins TRBV7-9 to TRBJ1-1; a possible D gene is TRBD1 (6 bases). V lost 1 base, J lost 10 bases, and 7 bases lay in between. Germline values: CDR1 SEHNR, CDR2 FQNEAQ (reference sequence). The CDR3 loop spans 11 amino acids. The CDR3 loop reads CASSLGRGAFF. CDR3 bases: TGTGCCAGCAGCTTAGGCAGGGGAGCTTTCTTT.

This clone was recorded once. The chain recombines TRBV5-5 with TRBJ1-2, with 8 bases that match TRBD1. This CDR3 spans 14 amino acids. J lost 6 bases, V lost 4 bases, and 8 bases had no gene match. The germline CDR1 and CDR2 sequences are SGHKS and YYEKEE (reference sequence). The CDR3 DNA is TGTGCCAGCAGCCGTTCGACAGGGGAGGATGGCTACACCTTC. It specifies CASSRSTGEDGYTF.

J is TRBJ2-1 and V is TRBV2; D is uncertain. The CDR3 runs to 15 residues. The V end was cut by 1 base, the J end by 6 bases, with 13 bases between. The germline CDR1 and CDR2 sequences are SNHLY and FYNNEI. CDR3 residues: CASSEGGTSINEQFF. CDR3 DNA sequence: TGTGCCAGCAGTGAAGGCGGCACTTCCATCAATGAGCAGTTCTTC.

This chain uses TRBV19 with TRBJ1-1; D gene unclear. The V and J ends lost 8 bases and 4 bases respectively, with 14 bases between them. This CDR3 contains 13 residues. Germline assignment: CDR1 LNHDA and CDR2 SQIVND (reference sequence). CDR3 sequence: CASLAGLGTEAFF. CDR3 nucleotides: TGTGCCAGTCTTGCCGGCTTGGGCACTGAAGCTTTCTTT.

The chain combines TRBV2 with TRBJ2-7, with a tentative D call TRBD1 (6 bases). Trimming shortened V by 2 bases and J by 0 bases, and 11 bases separated the two germline ends. Germline assignment: CDR1 SNHLY and CDR2 FYNNEI. CDR3 size: 15 residues. The DNA for the CDR3 is TGTGCCAGCAGTGAACAGGGGTCCAGCTCCTACGAGCAGTACGTC. The encoded protein is CASSEQGSSSYEQYV.

CDR3 DNA sequence: TGTGCCAGCAGTACGGACAGAGACACTGAAGCTTTCTTT. Its translation: CASSTDRDTEAFF. The J gene is TRBJ1-1, the V gene TRBV6-6; perhaps TRBD1 as D (6 bases). CDR1 MNHNY and CDR2 SVGAGI come from the germline V gene (reference sequence). The V end lost 5 bases, the J end lost 3 bases, and 10 bases lay between the germline ends. The CDR3 totals 13 residues.

The V call is TRBV19, the J call TRBJ2-2; no clear D. Trimming shortened V by 3 bases and J by 9 bases, and 8 bases separated the two germline ends. Germline CDR1 is LNHDA and CDR2 is SQIVND (reference sequence). CDR3 length: 12 residues. The CDR3, as DNA: TGTGCCAGTAGTATTGCACCTAGGGAGCTGTTTTTT. Its translation: CASSIAPRELFF.

The chain links TRBV2 to TRBJ1-4; tentatively, D is TRBD1 (6 bases). V lost 3 bases, J lost 5 bases, and 10 bases lay in between. The germline V gene encodes CDR1 SNHLY and CDR2 FYNNEI. This CDR3 is built from 14 residues. DNA of the CDR3: TGTGCCAGCAGTGAGCGGCAGGGGAATGAAAAACTGTTTTTT. It yields the protein CASSERQGNEKLFF.

The gene calls are TRBV5-1 and TRBJ1-4; D is undetermined. This CDR3 contains 16 residues. The germline CDR1 and CDR2 sequences are SGHRS and YFSETQ. Trimming took 3 bases from V and 4 from J, leaving 16 bases between them. The DNA for the CDR3 is TGCGCCAGCAGCTCGATGACCTCCGGAATTAATGAAAAACTGTTTTTT. Translated: CASSSMTSGINEKLFF.

CDR3 sequence: CASSEWGRVNTEAFF. The CDR3 region has the DNA TGTGCCAGCAGTGAATGGGGACGGGTGAACACTGAAGCTTTCTTT. This chain connects TRBV25-1 to TRBJ1-1, with D possibly matching TRBD1 (5 bases). V was pared by 1 base and J by 0 bases, with 9 bases between. Germline assignment: CDR1 MGHDK and CDR2 SYGVNS. The CDR3 has 15 residues.

The V and J genes are TRBV6-5 and TRBJ2-1; 13 bases agree with TRBD2. CDR3 length: 14 residues. Germline-derived CDR1 and CDR2 are MNHEY and SVGAGI. The V segment lost 6 bases and the J segment 6 bases; nucleotides outside the gene matches: 2. CDR3: CASRGTSGVNEQFF. The CDR3 DNA reads TGTGCCAGCAGGGGGACTAGCGGGGTCAATGAGCAGTTCTTC.

CDR3 loop: CAWSRGQYYNQPQHF. Here the CDR3 DNA reads TGTGCCTGGAGTAGGGGGCAGTATTACAATCAGCCCCAGCATTTT. The chain recombines TRBV30 with TRBJ1-5, with TRBD1 identical over 7 bases. Germline V lookup: CDR1 GTSNPN, CDR2 SVGIG (reference sequence). V lost 2 bases, J lost 3 bases, and 7 bases stayed unmatched. This CDR3 comprises 15 residues.

The CDR3 region is CASRDRTNSPLHF. The CDR3 DNA is TGTGCCAGCCGGGACAGAACTAATTCACCCCTCCACTTT. The J gene is TRBJ1-6, the V gene TRBV19; TRBD1 matches 7 bases. V dropped 9 bases and J dropped 6; count of bases not matched to a gene: 5. CDR1 is LNHDA and CDR2 is SQIVND in the germline V gene (reference sequence). The CDR3 runs to 13 residues.